One and the same sample provided the 9 T cell receptor beta chains below, sequenced in a study of blood T cells in healthy people across ages. The use of a sample-barcoded 5' primer and a J-beta primer mix characterized a second PCR of about 7 to 12 cycles. TCRdb reprocessed the 5' RACE reads with MiXCR, giving one entry per CDR3 protein. This table holds roughly 1,700,000 distinct CDR3 sequences, roughly 28% found once. Material for sequencing was blood. The receptors here all came from a woman in her twenties or thirties in good health.

The genes are TRBV5-1 and TRBJ1-4, with a tentative D call TRBD1 (5 bases). CDR3 size: 15 residues. Germline lookup yields CDR1 SGHRS and CDR2 YFSETQ. Deletions cut 0 bases from V and 4 bases from J, with 10 bases between. CDR3 loop: CASSLDGQGNEKLFF. CDR3 DNA sequence: TGCGCCAGCAGCTTGGACGGTCAGGGTAATGAAAAACTGTTTTTT.

The CDR3 region is CASSLSSGYRDNEQFF. CDR3 bases: TGCGCCAGCAGCTTGTCGTCAGGGTATAGGGACAATGAGCAGTTCTTC. The J gene is TRBJ2-1, the V gene TRBV5-1, with D possibly TRBD1 on 5 matching bases. CDR3 length: 16 amino acids. The ends were cut back, 1 base at V and 5 bases at J, with 16 bases in the middle. CDR1 and CDR2 from the germline V gene are SGHRS and YFSETQ.

The genes are TRBV14 and TRBJ2-1, with D perhaps TRBD2 (6 bases). V dropped 4 bases and J dropped 2 bases, with 12 bases sitting between them. The germline gives CDR1 SGHDN, CDR2 FVKESK. This CDR3 comprises 15 residues. CDR3 nucleotides: TGTGCCAGCAGCCTATGGGCGGGGACCTACAATGAGCAGTTCTTC. Its translation: CASSLWAGTYNEQFF.

This clonotype was detected many times. The chain is built from TRBV5-1 and TRBJ2-3; D is possibly TRBD1 (6 bases). V gave up 3 bases and J gave up 0 bases, with 14 bases separating them. This CDR3 has 16 residues. From germline, CDR1 is SGHRS and CDR2 YFSETQ. In DNA form, the CDR3 reads TGCGCCAGCAGCTCTGAAGGGGGTTCTAGCACAGATACGCAGTATTTT. Its translation is CASSSEGGSSTDTQYF.

The gene calls are TRBV7-2 and TRBJ2-1, with 9 bases lining up with TRBD2. The CDR3 consists of 14 residues. The V gene's germline CDR1 is SGHTA and CDR2 FQGNSA. The V segment lost 6 bases and the J segment 7 bases; nucleotides outside the gene matches: 7. The CDR3 reads CASSPTSGPNEQFF. In nucleotides, the CDR3 is TGTGCCAGCAGTCCGACTAGCGGACCAAATGAGCAGTTCTTC.

This clonotype is a singleton in its sample. The chain recombines TRBV20-1 with TRBJ1-2; TRBD1 aligns across 9 bases. The CDR3 covers 16 residues. The junction had 6 bases not matched to a gene; V was cut back by 0 bases and J by 1 base. CDR1 and CDR2 (germline): DFQATT, SNEGSKA (reference sequence). CDR3 residues: CSARDPRTGDNYGYTF. The DNA of the CDR3 is TGCAGTGCTAGAGATCCAAGGACAGGGGATAACTATGGCTACACCTTC.

A few counts support this clonotype. The chain recombines TRBV5-1 with TRBJ2-5; the D gene is possibly TRBD1 (5 bases). Germline-derived CDR1 and CDR2 are SGHRS and YFSETQ. This CDR3 has 15 amino acids. V lost 4 bases, J lost 3 bases, and 16 bases lay in between. In DNA, the CDR3 is TGCGCCAGCAGCGTTGCAGGGAATTCCGAAGAGACCCAGTACTTC. This encodes CASSVAGNSEETQYF.

This clonotype was seen ten or more times. This chain's CDR3 is CAITGQGAGEQYF. CDR3 bases: TGTGCCATCACCGGACAGGGGGCTGGAGAGCAGTACTTC. V and J are TRBV10-3 and TRBJ2-7; 11 bases match TRBD1. CDR1 is ENHRY and CDR2 is SYGVKD in the germline V gene. This CDR3 contains 13 residues. The trim removed 7 bases at V and 7 bases at J, leaving 6 bases unmatched.

This clonotype has at least ten counts. The chain has TRBV20-1 and TRBJ2-1, with TRBD2 matching over 8 bases. This CDR3 is 16 amino acids long. Germline CDR1 DFQATT, CDR2 SNEGSKA (reference sequence). Losses at the gene ends were 5 bases for V and 10 bases for J; bases not matched to a gene: 19. The CDR3 DNA reads as TGCAGTGCTGGCCCCCAAACCGGGAGGGCCGGTCGGGAGCAGTTCTTC. Translated: CSAGPQTGRAGREQFF.